Sequencing of this T cell receptor beta chain was carried out in a study of cytomegalovirus exposure and HLA in healthy donors. The PCR had 60 Vbeta and 13 Jbeta primers. In the original workflow: In a later analysis, 75 million to 85 million unique TCR beta chains included roughly 11 million shared by two or more donors. Profiled with immunoSEQ multiplex PCR; TCRdb holds only in-frame clones, not every one. Clone size and V and J calls were adopted from that table, with D and trimming inferred from the DNA. Of around 45,000 clones in the sample, under 75% are singletons; the top ten hold 5% to 6.5%. The CDR3 totals 16 residues. CDR1 SGHRS and CDR2 YFSETQ come from the germline V gene. The V gene end was trimmed by 6 bases and the J gene end by 5 bases; junction bases not matched to a gene: 6. About this clone itself: The antigen is unknown.

Findings of the study overall: The investigators catalogued 150 or so TCR beta chains as cytomegalovirus-associated.

The clonotype originates from a man between 25 and 39 years old in good health and CMV-seronegative. The chain is built from TRBV5-1 and TRBJ2-2; 14 nucleotides line up with TRBD2. The source material was PBMCs. The CDR3 region is CASMGLAGAGTGELFF. CDR3 bases: TGCGCCAGCATGGGACTAGCGGGAGCAGGAACCGGGGAGCTGTTTTTT.